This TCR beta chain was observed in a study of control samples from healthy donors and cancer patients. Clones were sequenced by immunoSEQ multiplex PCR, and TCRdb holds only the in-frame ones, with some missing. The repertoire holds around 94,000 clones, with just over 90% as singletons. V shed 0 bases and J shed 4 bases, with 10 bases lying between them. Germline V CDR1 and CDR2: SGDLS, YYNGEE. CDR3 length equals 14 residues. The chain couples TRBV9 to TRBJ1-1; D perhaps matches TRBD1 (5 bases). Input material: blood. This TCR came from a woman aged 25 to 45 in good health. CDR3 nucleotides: TGTGCCAGCAGCGTAGTTGCGGGGGGCACTGAAGCTTTCTTT. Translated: CASSVVAGGTEAFF.